Shown below are 23 T cell receptor beta chains from a single sample sequenced in a study of human T cells and chemical hapten exposure. Stated time point: patch test 1, 2 weeks after DPC sensitization. Noted treatment: therapeutic diphenylcyclopropenone sensitization with weekly scalp DPC. TCRdb fed the RACE reads into MiXCR, producing one record per CDR3 protein. The repertoire includes some 180,000 distinct CDR3 sequences, around 22% of them detected once, and approximately 6.4% sits in the top ten. Sequenced material: whole blood, taken in connection with sensitization to the hapten diphenylcyclopropenone (DPC). These receptors were collected from a woman aged 45-65 years with alopecia areata. Some clones in this sample may be carry-over from other donors' samples.

V and J are TRBV29-1 and TRBJ1-4, with TRBD1 matching 7 bases. Germline CDR1 reads SQVTM; CDR2 reads ANQGSEA. The CDR3 has 11 amino acids. Trimming removed 6 bases from V and 8 bases from J; junction bases left unmatched: 3. Here the CDR3 reads CSVQTGEKLFF. The DNA for the CDR3 is TGCAGCGTCCAGACAGGGGAAAAACTGTTTTTT.

The chain recombines TRBV7-9 with TRBJ2-1; TRBD2 agrees at 9 bases. The junction had 7 bases not matched to a gene; V was cut back by 4 bases and J by 6 bases. CDR1 is SEHNR, CDR2 FQNEAQ, per germline (reference sequence). The length of the CDR3 is 15 residues. Here the CDR3 reads CASSSSGTSINEQFF. As DNA, the CDR3 is TGTGCCAGCAGCTCCTCCGGGACTAGCATCAATGAGCAGTTCTTC.

DNA for the CDR3: TGCAGCGTGAAGACAGGAGCCTCCTACAATGAGCAGTTCTTC. Translating it yields CSVKTGASYNEQFF. V gene TRBV29-1 combines with J gene TRBJ2-1; a possible D gene is TRBD1 (6 bases). Trimming removed 6 bases at V and 0 bases at J, with 12 bases between. Per the germline V gene, CDR1 is SQVTM and CDR2 is ANQGSEA. The CDR3 is 14 amino acids.

Here the CDR3 DNA reads TGTGCCAGCAGCCCGGGATTCAATCAGCCCCAGCATTTT. Translated, it gives CASSPGFNQPQHF. The chain links TRBV3-1 to TRBJ1-5; D unclear. The ends were cut back, 4 bases at V and 3 bases at J, with 7 bases in the middle. From germline, CDR1 is LGHDT and CDR2 YNNKEL (reference sequence). CDR3 length: 13 residues.

This chain uses TRBV29-1 with TRBJ1-2; D ambiguous. The CDR3 is 13 residues long. Germline loops: CDR1 SQVTM, CDR2 ANQGSEA. V was cut by 2 bases and J by 5 bases, with 12 bases left in between. CDR3 region: CSVENSPGYGYTF. The CDR3 DNA reads TGCAGCGTTGAAAATTCCCCGGGTTATGGCTACACCTTC.

V and J are TRBV10-3 and TRBJ2-5; a possible D gene is TRBD2 (5 bases). The CDR3 covers 13 residues. Deletions cut 9 bases from V and 1 base from J, with 12 bases between. CDR1 and CDR2 from the germline V gene are ENHRY and SYGVKD. In nucleotides, the CDR3 is TGTGCCATAGCGAGGGAGTCCCAAGAGACCCAGTACTTC. This sequence encodes CAIARESQETQYF.

The chain uses TRBV7-9 and TRBJ2-2; 9 nucleotides align to TRBD2. Germline lookup yields CDR1 SEHNR and CDR2 FQNEAQ (reference sequence). The CDR3 contains 18 residues. V was pared by 5 bases and J by 3 bases, with 13 bases of the junction left unmatched. CDR3 sequence (DNA): TGTGCCAGCAGCCCACATCCCAAACCTAGCGGGGACACCGGGGAGCTGTTTTTT. It codes for CASSPHPKPSGDTGELFF.

This rearrangement joins TRBV5-1 to TRBJ2-7; the D is unclear. The CDR3 has 14 amino acids. Deletions cut 1 base from V and 4 bases from J, with 12 bases between. Germline CDR1 and CDR2: SGHRS and YFSETQ. In DNA form, the CDR3 reads TGCGCCAGCAGCTTGCAACCAGGTTCTTACGAGCAGTACTTC. This codes for CASSLQPGSYEQYF.

The chain is built from TRBV7-2 and TRBJ1-1; no clear D gene. Trimming removed 0 bases from V and 0 bases from J, with 5 bases in between. Germline V CDR1 and CDR2: SGHTA, FQGNSA. CDR3 length: 14 amino acids. The CDR3 region is CASSLAQMNTEAFF. The CDR3 bases are TGTGCCAGCAGCTTAGCACAGATGAACACTGAAGCTTTCTTT.

This clonotype has more than one count but fewer than ten. The chain combines TRBV15 with TRBJ2-5; D is unresolved. In germline, CDR1 is LNHNV, CDR2 YYDKDF (reference sequence). With 4 bases removed from V and 9 bases from J, the gap between germline ends came to 9 bases. CDR3 length: 11 residues. CDR3 loop: CATSTRWAQYF. The CDR3 nucleotides are TGTGCCACCAGCACCCGGTGGGCCCAGTACTTC.

V gene TRBV12-3 or TRBV12-4 combines with J gene TRBJ1-2; D unresolved. The CDR3 has 13 residues. The ends were cut back, 0 bases at V and 5 bases at J, with 7 bases in the middle. The CDR3 spells CASSLAVTYGYTF. The CDR3 DNA follows: TGTGCCAGCAGTTTAGCGGTCACTTATGGCTACACCTTC.

This chain links TRBV11-2 with TRBJ1-2; D perhaps matches TRBD1 (5 bases). Germline assignment: CDR1 SGHAT and CDR2 FQNNGV. This CDR3 is 15 amino acids long. V lost 5 bases and J lost 4, with 17 bases in between. CDR3 sequence reads: CASSPRLGPGYGYTF. CDR3 bases: TGTGCCAGCAGCCCTAGGTTGGGGCCGGGCTATGGCTACACCTTC.

This chain joins TRBV20-1 and TRBJ1-1, with D hard to call. Trimming removed 7 bases at V and 1 base at J, with 7 bases between. The CDR3 extends over 11 amino acids. The germline V gene encodes CDR1 DFQATT and CDR2 SNEGSKA (reference sequence). The CDR3 region has the DNA TGCAGTGGTGTGGAGAACACTGAAGCTTTCTTT. This gives the protein CSGVENTEAFF.

A few counts support this clonotype. V gene TRBV6-5 combines with J gene TRBJ2-7, with a tentative D call TRBD2 (5 bases). V shed 2 bases and J shed 2 bases, with 13 bases lying between them. Germline CDR1 reads MNHEY; CDR2 reads SVGAGI. The CDR3 is 15 residues long. The CDR3 reads CASSYTSTGTYEQYF. The DNA of the CDR3 is TGTGCCAGCAGTTACACCTCGACGGGGACCTACGAGCAGTACTTC.

The gene calls are TRBV12-3 or TRBV12-4 and TRBJ1-1, with TRBD1 as a possible D gene (5 bases). This CDR3 is 14 amino acids long. Trimming shortened V by 5 bases and J by 9 bases, and 19 bases separated the two germline ends. DNA of the CDR3: TGTGCCAGCAGTCCTGGGGGAGGGTCTCCCCAAGCTTTCTTT. Its translation is CASSPGGGSPQAFF.

This clonotype was observed at least ten times. This rearrangement joins TRBV5-1 to TRBJ2-1, with D possibly being TRBD1 (6 bases). The V gene's germline CDR1 is SGHRS and CDR2 YFSETQ. The CDR3 covers 15 residues. Trimming took 3 bases from V and 0 from J, leaving 10 bases between them. CDR3 sequence reads: CASSSGTSSYNEQFF. CDR3 DNA sequence: TGCGCCAGCAGCTCCGGGACAAGCTCCTACAATGAGCAGTTCTTC.

The chain employs TRBV29-1 and TRBJ1-3; no reliable D call. Germline V gene lookup returns CDR1 SQVTM and CDR2 ANQGSEA. The CDR3 sequence is 14 residues long. Trimming pared 6 bases from V and 0 bases from J, leaving 12 bases between. The CDR3, as DNA: TGCAGCGTGAAGACTCATAGCTCTGGAAACACCATATATTTT. This codes for CSVKTHSSGNTIYF.

This chain uses TRBV6-1 with TRBJ1-5, with no clear D. Germline assignment: CDR1 MNHNS and CDR2 SASEGT. The CDR3 is 13 residues long. The V end was cut by 7 bases, the J end by 6 bases, with 13 bases between. The DNA of the CDR3 is TGTGCCAGCACTCCGGTTTTCGGTCAGCCCCAGCATTTT. Protein product: CASTPVFGQPQHF.

In nucleotides, the CDR3 is TGTGCCAGCAGCCAAGCTCCTAGCGGGAGGCCCTCCTACGAGCAGTACTTC. Protein product: CASSQAPSGRPSYEQYF. The genes are TRBV3-1 and TRBJ2-7, with 11 nucleotides matching TRBD2. This CDR3 is 17 amino acids long. The V gene end was trimmed by 1 base and the J gene end by 0 bases; junction bases not matched to a gene: 5. Germline CDR1 and CDR2: LGHDT and YNNKEL (reference sequence).

This clonotype has more than one count but fewer than ten. This chain links TRBV29-1 with TRBJ2-1; D may be TRBD1 or TRBD2 (5 bases each). V lost 7 bases, J lost 2 bases, and 12 bases lay in between. The germline gives CDR1 SQVTM, CDR2 ANQGSEA. The CDR3 is 13 residues long. CDR3 in DNA: TGCAGCGGGGGCCTGACTACCTACAATGAGCAGTTCTTC. Translation: CSGGLTTYNEQFF.

This chain uses TRBV5-1 with TRBJ2-7, with 10 bases identical to TRBD1. There are 14 residues in the CDR3. The germline V gene has CDR1 SGHRS and CDR2 YFSETQ. With V trimmed by 4 bases and J by 6 bases, 7 bases remained unmatched. The CDR3 here is CASSRPGQGTEQYF. The CDR3 DNA sequence: TGCGCCAGCAGCCGCCCGGGACAGGGGACCGAGCAGTACTTC. Combining the CDR3 with reference TRBV5-1 and TRBJ2-7 gives the whole variable domain KAGVTQTPRYLIKTRGQQVTLSCSPISGHRSVSWYQQTPGQGLQFLFEYFSETQRNKGNFPGRFSGRQFSNSRSEMNVSTLELGDSALYLCASSRPGQGTEQYFGPGTRLTVT.

V usage is TRBV27 and J usage is TRBJ1-4; the match to TRBD1 covers 8 bases. This CDR3 is 14 amino acids long. J gave up 8 bases and V 5 bases, and 7 bases lay outside the gene matches. Germline V CDR1 and CDR2: MNHEY, SMNVEV (reference sequence). The DNA for the CDR3 is TGTGCCAGCAGTCTGTACAGGGGGGGAGAAAAACTGTTTTTT. Its protein product is CASSLYRGGEKLFF.

The genes are TRBV20-1 and TRBJ2-2; a possible D gene is TRBD2 (6 bases). CDR1 and CDR2 (germline): DFQATT, SNEGSKA (reference sequence). V was trimmed by 4 bases and J by 2 bases, leaving 8 bases between them. The CDR3 sequence is 13 residues long. The CDR3 region is CSAKDYNTGELFF. The CDR3 nucleotides are TGCAGTGCTAAGGACTATAACACCGGGGAGCTGTTTTTT.